This TCR beta chain derives from a study of shared clonotypes between healthy human individuals. In regard to this clone: Its antigen is not identified.

Trimming removed 6 bases from V and 1 base from J, with 13 bases in between. CDR1 is WSHSY and CDR2 is SAAADI in the germline V gene. This CDR3 contains 16 residues. General study results and limits: Sampling used blood alone; tissue repertoires probably differ.

Libraries were prepared by immunoSEQ multiplex PCR; TCRdb keeps only in-frame clonotypes and omits some of them. The sample consists of millions of clones, 90% to 95% of them appearing once. Splitting of CD4+ cells produced CD45RA+ naive and CD45RA-negative memory subsets. The sequenced sample was naive CD4+ T cells sorted from blood. The subset is: CD45RA+ positively selected. This sequence was found in a man aged 18-30 years in good health. The J gene is TRBJ2-6, the V gene TRBV10-2, with D possibly being TRBD2 (6 bases). CDR3 in amino acids: CASSGGDFSGANVLTF. The CDR3, as DNA: TGCGCCAGCAGCGGGGGTGACTTTTCTGGGGCCAACGTCCTGACTTTC.